The 32 T cell receptor beta chains given below trace back to one sample, sequenced in a study of blood T cells in healthy people across ages. Alongside a J-beta primer mix, a sample-barcoded 5' primer served in a second PCR lasting about 6 to 11 cycles. TCRdb independently ran MiXCR on the 5' RACE reads; one entry per CDR3 protein. The data hold 1.5 million to 2 million distinct CDR3 sequences, with 28% observed a single time. Material for sequencing was blood. All receptors come from a woman aged 25 to 39 in good health.

This clonotype appeared a few times. The rearrangement uses TRBV28 and TRBJ1-2; TRBD1 agrees at 7 bases. Germline V lookup: CDR1 MDHEN, CDR2 SYDVKM. CDR3 size: 15 residues. Trimming removed 1 base from V and 4 bases from J; junction bases left unmatched: 6. The CDR3 protein is CASSLFVGQPYGYTF. The CDR3 nucleotides are TGTGCCAGCAGTTTATTTGTGGGACAGCCCTATGGCTACACCTTC.

This clonotype was detected a few times. The chain employs TRBV27 and TRBJ1-2; 7 nucleotides match TRBD1. The CDR3 runs to 15 residues. Germline V gene lookup returns CDR1 MNHEY and CDR2 SMNVEV (reference sequence). V lost 0 bases to trimming and J lost 4 bases; unmatched junction nucleotides: 5. CDR3 loop: CASSLSGDSCYGYTF. As DNA, the CDR3 is TGTGCCAGCAGTTTATCTGGGGACAGTTGCTATGGCTACACCTTC.

This clonotype was recorded at least ten times. This rearrangement joins TRBV25-1 to TRBJ2-1; D is perhaps TRBD1 (5 bases). The CDR3 is 15 residues long. The V end was cut by 1 base, the J end by 15 bases, with 22 bases between. Germline CDR1 is MGHDK and CDR2 is SYGVNS. CDR3 protein: CASSESLAGRPRRFF. CDR3 bases: TGTGCCAGCAGTGAATCCCTCGCAGGGCGGCCTAGACGGTTCTTC.

This clonotype occurred a few times. A read error may produce the germline difference seen at one junction end. The chain is built from TRBV6-6 and TRBJ1-4; maybe TRBD1 (5 bases). CDR1 and CDR2 from the germline V gene are MNHNY and SVGAGI (reference sequence). CDR3 size: 13 residues. The CDR3 nucleotides are TGTGCCAGCAGCCCGGGGGGTATTGAAAAACCGTTTTTT. As protein: CASSPGGIEKPFF.

As for this clonotype: The junction and the germline gene differ at one end; a read error may be behind it. The V gene is TRBV4-1, the J gene TRBJ2-1; D is unresolved. TRBJ2-7 matches the DNA end more closely, so the J call is doubtful. CDR1 is MGHRA, CDR2 YSYEKL, per germline. This CDR3 region has 17 residues. Written as DNA, the CDR3 is TGCGCCATCAGCCGTGTAACCGGTGTGGGCTCCTACAATGAGCAGTACTTC. Amino acids: CAISRVTGVGSYNEQYF.

As to this clonotype: A read error may be the cause here, since a much bigger clone is one base away. The V call is TRBV6-5, the J call TRBJ2-1; perhaps TRBD2 as D (5 bases). The CDR3 length is 12 residues. CDR1 MNHEY and CDR2 SVGAGI come from the germline V gene. The CDR3 protein is CVTKQEVNEQFF. CDR3 sequence (DNA): TGTGTCACCAAGCAGGAGGTAAATGAGCAGTTCTTC.

The chain joins TRBV11-2 to TRBJ2-1, with D uncertain. Trimming pared 3 bases from V and 7 bases from J, leaving 10 bases between. CDR1 is SGHAT and CDR2 is FQNNGV in the germline V gene. The CDR3 length is 13 residues. The CDR3 sequence: CASSLPPPNEQFF. The CDR3, as DNA: TGTGCCAGCAGCTTGCCCCCACCGAATGAGCAGTTCTTC.

The V call is TRBV15, the J call TRBJ2-7; D call uncertain. This CDR3 is built from 14 residues. The germline gives CDR1 LNHNV, CDR2 YYDKDF (reference sequence). The ends were cut back, 1 base at V and 0 bases at J, with 7 bases in the middle. The CDR3 loop reads CATSRVRGSYEQYF. The CDR3 DNA is TGTGCCACCAGCAGAGTCCGAGGCTCCTACGAGCAGTACTTC.

The V gene is TRBV30, the J gene TRBJ2-2; the D is unclear. The CDR3 loop spans 12 amino acids. V was shortened by 2 bases and J by 4 bases, with 5 bases between the two germline ends. Germline assignment: CDR1 GTSNPN and CDR2 SVGIG (reference sequence). CDR3 region: CAWSIATGELFF. As DNA, the CDR3 is TGTGCCTGGAGTATTGCCACCGGGGAGCTGTTTTTT.

This clonotype has a handful of counts. This chain connects TRBV20-1 to TRBJ2-1, with TRBD2 as a possible D gene (5 bases). Germline V gene lookup returns CDR1 DFQATT and CDR2 SNEGSKA (reference sequence). V lost 3 bases to trimming and J lost 10 bases, with 13 bases between them. This CDR3 spans 12 amino acids. CDR3 sequence (DNA): TGCAGTGCTAGGGGCAGACTAAAGGAGCAGTTCTTC. Its protein product is CSARGRLKEQFF.

This clonotype appeared many times. This sequence joins TRBV6-2 or TRBV6-3 and TRBJ2-7, with D perhaps matching TRBD1 or TRBD2 (5 bases each). Germline V CDR1 and CDR2: MNHEY, SVGEGT. V lost 8 bases to trimming and J lost 3 bases, with 14 bases between them. This CDR3 has 13 residues. The CDR3 DNA is TGTGCCAGCGGTACGGGGCTGGTCTACGAGCAGTACTTC. It yields the protein CASGTGLVYEQYF.

The rearrangement uses TRBV29-1 and TRBJ2-7, with D unresolved. From germline, CDR1 is SQVTM and CDR2 ANQGSEA. The CDR3 loop spans 10 amino acids. The CDR3 DNA reads as TGCAGTCCGAAGGAGTACGAGCAGTACTTC. Translation gives CSPKEYEQYF.

CDR3 nucleotides: TGCAGTGCTCAAGGAGCAGGGGGCAAAAACATTCAGTACTTC. Translated: CSAQGAGGKNIQYF. The chain couples TRBV20-1 to TRBJ2-4; 7 nucleotides match TRBD1. V trimming: 5 bases; J trimming: 3 bases; junction bases outside the gene matches: 7. Germline values: CDR1 DFQATT, CDR2 SNEGSKA (reference sequence). CDR3 length: 14 amino acids.

The chain recombines TRBV20-1 with TRBJ1-2; no definite D call. V was cut by 4 bases and J by 7 bases, with 10 bases left in between. Germline V gene data show CDR1 as DFQATT and CDR2 as SNEGSKA (reference sequence). The length of the CDR3 is 11 residues. CDR3 loop: CSAKTVGGYTF. CDR3 DNA sequence: TGCAGTGCTAAGACGGTTGGTGGCTACACCTTC.

V usage is TRBV7-2 and J usage is TRBJ1-6; TRBD1 matches at 8 bases. V gave up 5 bases and J gave up 10 bases; unmatched junction bases: 10. This CDR3 is 15 amino acids long. The V gene's germline CDR1 is SGHTA and CDR2 FQGNSA. CDR3 sequence: CASSIDRGFGSPLHF. The CDR3 nucleotides read TGTGCCAGCAGCATTGACAGGGGTTTTGGGTCACCCCTCCACTTT. Full variable domain (remainder filled in from reference TRBV7-2 and TRBJ1-6): GAGVSQSPSNKVTEKGKDVELRCDPISGHTALYWYRQSLGQGLEFLIYFQGNSAPDKSGLPSDRFSAERTGGSVSTLTIQRTQQEDSAVYLCASSIDRGFGSPLHFGNGTRLTVT.

This clonotype has at least ten counts. The CDR3 DNA follows: TGCAGTGCTCCCCGGGACAGGGGGGTCGAGCAGTACTTC. It encodes CSAPRDRGVEQYF. The chain has TRBV20-1 and TRBJ2-7; 11 positions match TRBD1. CDR1 is DFQATT, CDR2 SNEGSKA, per germline (reference sequence). This CDR3 comprises 13 residues. Trimming removed 5 bases from V and 6 bases from J; junction bases left unmatched: 6.

This clonotype has only a few counts. This chain connects TRBV5-4 to TRBJ2-1; TRBD2 matches at 8 bases. The CDR3 sequence is 16 residues long. With 1 base clipped from V and 8 bases from J, the junction kept 11 bases outside the gene matches. Germline V gene lookup returns CDR1 SGHNT and CDR2 YYREEE (reference sequence). CDR3 in amino acids: CASSLSRRGATDEQFF. CDR3 DNA: TGTGCCAGCAGCTTGAGCCGGCGGGGGGCCACCGATGAGCAGTTCTTC.

The chain carries TRBV18 and TRBJ2-5, with 10 bases matching TRBD1. Near its end, the DNA agrees better with TRBJ2-7, so the J call may be wrong. Per the germline V gene, CDR1 is KGHSH and CDR2 is LQKENI. This CDR3 is 16 amino acids long. CDR3 sequence: CASSPRTGQGTHEQYF. DNA for the CDR3: TGTGCCAGCTCACCACGAACGGGACAGGGGACCCACGAGCAGTACTTC.

The rearrangement joins TRBV7-2 to TRBJ2-5; no definite D call. Between the trimmed V and J ends, which lost 2 bases and 2 bases, there was a span of 12 bases. The CDR3 loop spans 15 amino acids. Germline lookup yields CDR1 SGHTA and CDR2 FQGNSA. The CDR3, as DNA: TGTGCCAGCAGCTTAAGGACGGACCGTCAAGAGACCCAGTACTTC. Translating it yields CASSLRTDRQETQYF.

About this clonotype itself: One base away lies a much larger clone, so this may be a sequencing read error. The chain couples TRBV12-3 or TRBV12-4 to TRBJ1-5; tentative D call: TRBD1 (6 bases). This CDR3 contains 13 residues. The DNA of the CDR3 is TGTGCCGGCAGCCAAAGGGGGGAACAGCCCCAGCATTTT. Translation: CAGSQRGEQPQHF.

This chain uses TRBV20-1 with TRBJ2-7; D is possibly TRBD2 (5 bases). CDR3 length: 13 amino acids. Germline V CDR1 and CDR2: DFQATT, SNEGSKA (reference sequence). Trimming took 0 bases from V and 6 from J, leaving 12 bases between them. CDR3 nucleotide sequence: TGCAGTGCTAGAGATCAAATAGGGAGCGAGCAGTACTTC. Protein: CSARDQIGSEQYF.

The chain carries TRBV6-5 and TRBJ2-1; perhaps D is TRBD1 or TRBD2 (5 bases each). Germline V gene lookup returns CDR1 MNHEY and CDR2 SVGAGI. The germline V and J ends were trimmed by 8 bases and 12 bases, with 11 bases remaining between them. The CDR3 runs 10 residues. Written as DNA, the CDR3 is TGTGCCAGCGGGGCAGGAGGGCAGTTCTTC. This encodes CASGAGGQFF.

The rearrangement links TRBV20-1 to TRBJ2-1, with TRBD2 matching over 12 bases. The V segment lost 6 bases and the J segment 8 bases; nucleotides outside the gene matches: 11. Germline V gene data show CDR1 as DFQATT and CDR2 as SNEGSKA (reference sequence). The CDR3 is made up of 15 amino acids. CDR3 protein: CSAPTSGRSKDEQFF. The CDR3 coding sequence is TGCAGTGCACCTACTAGCGGGAGGAGTAAAGATGAGCAGTTCTTC.

This chain joins TRBV21-1 and TRBJ2-3. TRBV21-1 is a recognized pseudogene. The CDR3 spans 11 residues. The CDR3 DNA is TGTGCCAGCAGCAAAGATCATACGCAGTATTTT. It yields the protein CASSKDHTQYF.

This clonotype has more than one count but fewer than ten. Possible read error: a much larger clone is one base away. The CDR3 bases are TGCAGCGTATCCCGACAGGGAGGCATTAATGGGCAGTTCTTC. As protein: CSVSRQGGINGQFF. The chain is built from TRBV29-1 and TRBJ2-1, with D tentatively TRBD1 (7 bases). The germline CDR1 and CDR2 sequences are SQVTM and ANQGSEA. The CDR3 runs 14 residues.

There are many counts of this clonotype. The rearrangement uses TRBV5-6 and TRBJ2-6, with TRBD2 as a possible D gene (5 bases). With 3 bases removed from V and 1 base from J, the gap between germline ends came to 11 bases. The CDR3 runs to 16 residues. Germline CDR1 and CDR2: SGHDT and YYEEEE. CDR3 coding DNA: TGTGCCAGCAGCTCAGTCTCGGGATCTGGGGCCAACGTCCTGACTTTC. This encodes CASSSVSGSGANVLTF.

The J gene is TRBJ1-2, the V gene TRBV19, with D hard to call. Germline CDR1 reads LNHDA; CDR2 reads SQIVND (reference sequence). Deletions cut 4 bases from V and 7 bases from J, with 13 bases between. The CDR3 is 13 amino acids. The CDR3 spells CASSNERVGGYTF. CDR3 bases: TGTGCCAGTAGTAACGAACGGGTTGGTGGCTACACCTTC.

The CDR3 loop is CASSPRDTRTTGELFF. The CDR3 coding sequence is TGTGCCAGCTCACCGCGGGACACAAGAACCACCGGGGAGCTGTTTTTT. The chain carries TRBV18 and TRBJ2-2; D tentatively reads TRBD1 or TRBD2 (6 bases each). The V end lost 3 bases, the J end lost 4 bases, and 15 bases lay between the germline ends. Germline CDR1 KGHSH, CDR2 LQKENI. The CDR3 is made up of 16 amino acids.

V and J are TRBV28 and TRBJ1-5, with 9 bases lining up with TRBD1. The trim removed 7 bases at V and 5 bases at J, leaving 15 bases unmatched. This CDR3 is built from 17 residues. From germline, CDR1 is MDHEN and CDR2 SYDVKM. The CDR3 spells CASTLGQGGTSDQPQHF. In DNA, the CDR3 is TGTGCCAGCACCCTGGGACAGGGAGGGACCTCAGATCAGCCCCAGCATTTT.

This clonotype was detected many times. J is TRBJ2-1 and V is TRBV28; 12 bases agree with TRBD2. This CDR3 is 19 amino acids long. Germline V gene data show CDR1 as MDHEN and CDR2 as SYDVKM. V dropped 5 bases and J dropped 3; count of bases not matched to a gene: 14. CDR3 sequence: CASSTPTSGGTTSYNEQFF. CDR3 DNA: TGTGCCAGCAGTACCCCGACTAGCGGGGGTACAACAAGCTACAATGAGCAGTTCTTC.

This clonotype was counted a few times. The chain is built from TRBV3-1 and TRBJ1-4; 8 bases map to TRBD1. The V and J ends lost 3 bases and 7 bases, in that order; junction bases with no gene match: 7. CDR1 is LGHDT, CDR2 YNNKEL, per germline (reference sequence). The CDR3 extends over 15 amino acids. The CDR3: CASSHPGTGGEKLFF. CDR3 DNA sequence: TGTGCCAGCAGCCATCCCGGGACAGGAGGTGAAAAACTGTTTTTT.

As regards this clonotype: Sequence at one end of the junction differs from germline and may be a read error. The chain couples TRBV4-1 to TRBJ1-2, with 7 positions matching TRBD1. The CDR3 has 12 residues. The germline gives CDR1 MGHRA, CDR2 YSYEKL. The DNA of the CDR3 is TGCGCCAGCAGCCAGAACAGGGGTGGCTACGCCTTC. Translation gives CASSQNRGGYAF.